This T cell receptor (beta chain) comes out of a study of CD8+ T cells in alopecia areata. For the study at large: Treated patients took oral tofacitinib at 5 to 10 mg twice daily. Regarding the study as a whole: Scalp clonality and expanded CD8+ clones among the top 100 fell significantly with tofacitinib.

This sample's treatment: oral pan-JAK inhibitor, 5-10 mg twice daily. Peripheral blood and lesional scalp punch biopsies were taken from alopecia areata patients. The CDR3 length is 13 residues. In germline, CDR1 is MNHEY, CDR2 SMNVEV (reference sequence). V gave up 3 bases and J gave up 6 bases, with 12 bases separating them. This clone was observed a handful of times. Its antigen is currently unknown. Investigators isolated RNA and reverse transcribed it into cDNA to act as the sequencing template. This table comes from immunoSEQ multiplex PCR, and its TCRdb copy is limited to in-frame clones, with some not included. Among some 180,000 clones listed, roughly 46% were seen once.

Specimen: CD8+ T cells sorted from blood, collected between weeks 51 and 52, from a patient treated with tofacitinib. The chain has TRBV27 and TRBJ2-7; D is unclear. The clonotype comes from a human donor with alopecia areata. The CDR3 sequence: CASSFSPKLEQYF. The CDR3 coding sequence is TGTGCCAGCAGTTTCTCACCCAAACTCGAGCAGTACTTC.